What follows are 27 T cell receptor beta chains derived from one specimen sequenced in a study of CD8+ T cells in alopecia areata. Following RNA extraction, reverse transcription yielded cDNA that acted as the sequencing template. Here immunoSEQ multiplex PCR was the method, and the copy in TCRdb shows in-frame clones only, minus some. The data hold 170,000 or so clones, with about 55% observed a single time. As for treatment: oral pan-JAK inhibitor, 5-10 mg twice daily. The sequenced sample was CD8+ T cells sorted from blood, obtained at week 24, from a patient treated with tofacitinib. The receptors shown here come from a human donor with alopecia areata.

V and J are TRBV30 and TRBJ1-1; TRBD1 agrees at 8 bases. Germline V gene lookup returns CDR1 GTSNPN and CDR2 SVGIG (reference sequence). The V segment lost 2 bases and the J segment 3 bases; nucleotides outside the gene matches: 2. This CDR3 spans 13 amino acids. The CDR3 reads CAWSTGGDTEAFF. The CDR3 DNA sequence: TGTGCCTGGAGTACAGGGGGTGACACTGAAGCTTTCTTT.

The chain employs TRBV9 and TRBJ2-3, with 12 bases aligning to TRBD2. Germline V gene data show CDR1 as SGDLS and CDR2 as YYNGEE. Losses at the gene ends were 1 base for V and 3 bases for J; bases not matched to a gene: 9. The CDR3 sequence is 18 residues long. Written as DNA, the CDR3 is TGTGCCAGCAGCGTAACTAGCGGGGGGACTTTTTTGACAGATACGCAGTATTTT. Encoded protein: CASSVTSGGTFLTDTQYF. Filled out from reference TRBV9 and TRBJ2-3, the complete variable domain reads DSGVTQTPKHLITATGQRVTLRCSPRSGDLSVYWYQQSLDQGLQFLIQYYNGEERAKGNILERFSAQQFPDLHSELNLSSLELGDSALYFCASSVTSGGTFLTDTQYFGPGTRLTVL.

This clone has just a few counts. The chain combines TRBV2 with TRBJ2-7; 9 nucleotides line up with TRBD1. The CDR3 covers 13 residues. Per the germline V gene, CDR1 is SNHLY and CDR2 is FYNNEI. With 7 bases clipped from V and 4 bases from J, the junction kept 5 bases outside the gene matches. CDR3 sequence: CASKGTGRYEQYF. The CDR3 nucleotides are TGTGCCAGCAAGGGGACAGGGCGGTACGAGCAGTACTTC.

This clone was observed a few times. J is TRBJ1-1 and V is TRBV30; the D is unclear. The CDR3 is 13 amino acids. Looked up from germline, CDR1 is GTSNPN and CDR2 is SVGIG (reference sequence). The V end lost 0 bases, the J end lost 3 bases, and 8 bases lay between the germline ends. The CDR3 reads CAWSVSVDTEAFF. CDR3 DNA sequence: TGTGCCTGGAGTGTAAGTGTCGACACTGAAGCTTTCTTT. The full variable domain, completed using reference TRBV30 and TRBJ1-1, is SQTIHQWPATLVQPVGSPLSLECTVEGTSNPNLYWYRQAAGRGLQLLFYSVGIGQISSEVPQNLSASRPQDRQFILSSKKLLLSDSGFYLCAWSVSVDTEAFFGQGTRLTVV.

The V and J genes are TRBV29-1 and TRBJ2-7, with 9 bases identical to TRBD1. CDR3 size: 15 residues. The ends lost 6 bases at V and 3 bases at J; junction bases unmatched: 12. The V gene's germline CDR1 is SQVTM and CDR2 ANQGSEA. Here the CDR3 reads CSVRGGTGLIYEQYF. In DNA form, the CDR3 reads TGCAGCGTAAGGGGGGGGACAGGGTTGATCTACGAGCAGTACTTC.

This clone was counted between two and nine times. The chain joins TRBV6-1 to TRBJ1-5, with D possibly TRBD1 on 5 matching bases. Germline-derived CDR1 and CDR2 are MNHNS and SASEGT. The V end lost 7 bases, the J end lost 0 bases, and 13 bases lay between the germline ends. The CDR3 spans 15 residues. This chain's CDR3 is CASTINRFSNQPQHF. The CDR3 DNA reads TGTGCCAGCACCATAAACAGGTTTAGCAATCAGCCCCAGCATTTT.

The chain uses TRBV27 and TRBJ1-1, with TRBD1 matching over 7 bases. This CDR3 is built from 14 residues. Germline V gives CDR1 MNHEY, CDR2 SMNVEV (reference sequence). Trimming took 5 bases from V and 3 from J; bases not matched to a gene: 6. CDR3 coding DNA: TGTGCCAGCAGTCCAACCGACAGGGACACTGAAGCTTTCTTT. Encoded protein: CASSPTDRDTEAFF.

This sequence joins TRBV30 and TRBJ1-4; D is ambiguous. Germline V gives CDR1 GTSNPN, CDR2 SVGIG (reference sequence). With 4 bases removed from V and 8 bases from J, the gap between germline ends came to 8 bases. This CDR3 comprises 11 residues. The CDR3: CAWTPGEKLFF. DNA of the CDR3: TGTGCCTGGACCCCCGGGGAAAAACTGTTTTTT.

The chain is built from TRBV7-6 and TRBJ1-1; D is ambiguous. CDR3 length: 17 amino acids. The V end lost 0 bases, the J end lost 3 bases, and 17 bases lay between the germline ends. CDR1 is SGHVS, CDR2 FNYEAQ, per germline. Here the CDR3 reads CASSLAAQMGRHTEAFF. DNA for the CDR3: TGTGCCAGCAGCTTAGCGGCCCAAATGGGCCGTCACACTGAAGCTTTCTTT.

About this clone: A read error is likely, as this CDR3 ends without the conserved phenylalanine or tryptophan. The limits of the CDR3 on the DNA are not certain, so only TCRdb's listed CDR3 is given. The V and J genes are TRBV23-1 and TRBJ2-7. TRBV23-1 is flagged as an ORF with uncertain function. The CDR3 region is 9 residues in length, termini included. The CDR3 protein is CASSQSPPY.

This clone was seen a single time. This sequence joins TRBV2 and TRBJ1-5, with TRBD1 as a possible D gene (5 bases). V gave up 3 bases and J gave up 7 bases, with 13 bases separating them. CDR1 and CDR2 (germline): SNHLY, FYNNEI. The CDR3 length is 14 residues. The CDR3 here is CASSEVGATQPQHF. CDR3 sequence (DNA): TGTGCCAGCAGTGAGGTAGGGGCTACCCAGCCCCAGCATTTT.

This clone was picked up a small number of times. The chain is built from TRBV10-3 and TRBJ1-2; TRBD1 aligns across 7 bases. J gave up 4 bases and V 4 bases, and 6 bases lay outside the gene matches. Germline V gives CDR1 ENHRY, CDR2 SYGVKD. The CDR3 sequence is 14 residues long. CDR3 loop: CAISGGQFTYGYTF. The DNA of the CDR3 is TGTGCCATCAGTGGGGGACAGTTCACCTATGGCTACACCTTC.

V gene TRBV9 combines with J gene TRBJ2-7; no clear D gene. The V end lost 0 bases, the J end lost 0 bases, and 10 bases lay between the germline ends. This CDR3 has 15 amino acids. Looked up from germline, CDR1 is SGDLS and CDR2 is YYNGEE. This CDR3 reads CASSVGQDNSYEQYF. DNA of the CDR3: TGTGCCAGCAGCGTAGGGCAGGATAACTCCTACGAGCAGTACTTC.

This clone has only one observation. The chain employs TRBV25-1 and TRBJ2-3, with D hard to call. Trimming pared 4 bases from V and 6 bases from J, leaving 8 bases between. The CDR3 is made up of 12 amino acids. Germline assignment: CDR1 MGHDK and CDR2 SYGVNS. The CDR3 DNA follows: TGTGCCAGCAGTGGCCCACCGGATACGCAGTATTTT. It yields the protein CASSGPPDTQYF. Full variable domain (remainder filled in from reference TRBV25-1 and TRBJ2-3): EADIYQTPRYLVIGTGKKITLECSQTMGHDKMYWYQQDPGMELHLIHYSYGVNSTEKGDLSSESTVSRIRTEHFPLTLESARPSHTSQYLCASSGPPDTQYFGPGTRLTVL.

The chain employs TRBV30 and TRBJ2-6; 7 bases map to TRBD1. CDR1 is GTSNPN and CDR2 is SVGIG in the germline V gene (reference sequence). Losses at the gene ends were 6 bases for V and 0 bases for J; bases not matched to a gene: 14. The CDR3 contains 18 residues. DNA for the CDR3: TGTGCCTGCCCGGATTATACAGGGGCCCGCTCTGGGGCCAACGTCCTGACTTTC. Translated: CACPDYTGARSGANVLTF.

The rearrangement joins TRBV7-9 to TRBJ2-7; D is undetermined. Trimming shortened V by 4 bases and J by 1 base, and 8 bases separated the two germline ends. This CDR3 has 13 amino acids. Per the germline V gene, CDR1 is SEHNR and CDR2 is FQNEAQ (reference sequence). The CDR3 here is CASSSDRSYEQYF. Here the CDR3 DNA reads TGTGCCAGCAGCTCTGACCGGTCCTACGAGCAGTACTTC.

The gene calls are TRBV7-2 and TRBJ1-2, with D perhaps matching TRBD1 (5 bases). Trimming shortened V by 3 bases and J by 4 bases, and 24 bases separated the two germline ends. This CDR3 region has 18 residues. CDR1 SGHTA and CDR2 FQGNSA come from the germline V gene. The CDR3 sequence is CASSFYPFGDRDAYGYTF. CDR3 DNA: TGTGCCAGCAGCTTTTATCCCTTTGGCGACCGGGACGCCTATGGCTACACCTTC.

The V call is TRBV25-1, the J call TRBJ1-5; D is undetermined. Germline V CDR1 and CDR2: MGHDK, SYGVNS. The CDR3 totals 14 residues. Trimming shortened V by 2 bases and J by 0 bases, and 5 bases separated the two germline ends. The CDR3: CASSETVSNQPQHF. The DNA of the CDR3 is TGTGCCAGCAGTGAAACAGTTAGCAATCAGCCCCAGCATTTT.

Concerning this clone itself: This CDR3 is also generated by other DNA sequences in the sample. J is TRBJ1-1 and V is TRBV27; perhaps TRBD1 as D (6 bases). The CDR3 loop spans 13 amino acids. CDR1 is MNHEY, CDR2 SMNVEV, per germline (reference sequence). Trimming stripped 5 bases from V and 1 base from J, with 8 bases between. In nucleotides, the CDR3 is TGTGCCAGCAGTCTACAGGGGAACACTGAAGCTTTCTTT. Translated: CASSLQGNTEAFF.

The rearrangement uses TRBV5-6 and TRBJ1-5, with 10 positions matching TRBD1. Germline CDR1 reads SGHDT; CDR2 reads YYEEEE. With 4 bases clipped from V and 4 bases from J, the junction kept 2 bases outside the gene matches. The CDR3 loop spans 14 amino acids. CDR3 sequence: CASSAGQGNQPQHF. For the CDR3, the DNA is TGTGCCAGCAGCGCGGGACAGGGGAATCAGCCCCAGCATTTT.

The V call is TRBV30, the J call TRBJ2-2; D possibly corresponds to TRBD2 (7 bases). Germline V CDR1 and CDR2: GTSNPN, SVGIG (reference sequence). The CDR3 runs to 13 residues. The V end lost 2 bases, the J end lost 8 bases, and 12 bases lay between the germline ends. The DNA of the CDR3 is TGTGCCTGGAGTTGGGGGGGCGGTGGGGAGCTGTTTTTT. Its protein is CAWSWGGGGELFF.

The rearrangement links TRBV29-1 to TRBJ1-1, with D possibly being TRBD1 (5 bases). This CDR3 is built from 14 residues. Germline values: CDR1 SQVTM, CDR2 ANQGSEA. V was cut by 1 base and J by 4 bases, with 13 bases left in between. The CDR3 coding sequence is TGCAGCGTTGAAGGGACAAACGGAGGCACTGAAGCTTTCTTT. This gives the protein CSVEGTNGGTEAFF.

The CDR3 coding sequence is TGCGCCAGCAGCCAGGGGTCCCCAGGGGAGGGAGCTTTCTTT. This gives the protein CASSQGSPGEGAFF. This chain joins TRBV4-1 and TRBJ1-1, with D possibly being TRBD1 (6 bases). CDR1 and CDR2 (germline): MGHRA, YSYEKL. There are 14 residues in the CDR3. The ends were cut back, 3 bases at V and 10 bases at J, with 18 bases in the middle.

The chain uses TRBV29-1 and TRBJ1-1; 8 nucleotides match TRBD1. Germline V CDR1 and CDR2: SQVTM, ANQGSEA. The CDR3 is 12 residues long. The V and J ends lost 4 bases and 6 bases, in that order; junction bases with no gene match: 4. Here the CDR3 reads CSVVGQDAEAFF. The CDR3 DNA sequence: TGCAGCGTTGTGGGACAGGACGCTGAAGCTTTCTTT. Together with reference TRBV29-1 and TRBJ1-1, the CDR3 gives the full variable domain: SAVISQKPSRDICQRGTSLTIQCQVDSQVTMMFWYRQQPGQSLTLIATANQGSEATYESGFVIDKFPISRPNLTFSTLTVSNMSPEDSSIYLCSVVGQDAEAFFGQGTRLTVV.

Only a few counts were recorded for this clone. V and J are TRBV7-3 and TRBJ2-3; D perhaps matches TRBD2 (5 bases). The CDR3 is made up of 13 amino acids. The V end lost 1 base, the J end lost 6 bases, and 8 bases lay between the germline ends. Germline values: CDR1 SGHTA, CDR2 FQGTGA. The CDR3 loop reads CASSLNGEDTQYF. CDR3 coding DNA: TGTGCCAGCAGCTTAAACGGGGAGGATACGCAGTATTTT.

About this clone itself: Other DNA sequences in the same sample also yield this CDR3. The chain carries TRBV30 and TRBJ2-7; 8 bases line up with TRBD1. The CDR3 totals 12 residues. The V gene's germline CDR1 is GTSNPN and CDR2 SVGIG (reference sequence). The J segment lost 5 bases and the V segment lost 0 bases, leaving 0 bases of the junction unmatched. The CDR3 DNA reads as TGTGCCTGGAGTGTGACAGGGGACGAGCAGTACTTC. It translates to CAWSVTGDEQYF.

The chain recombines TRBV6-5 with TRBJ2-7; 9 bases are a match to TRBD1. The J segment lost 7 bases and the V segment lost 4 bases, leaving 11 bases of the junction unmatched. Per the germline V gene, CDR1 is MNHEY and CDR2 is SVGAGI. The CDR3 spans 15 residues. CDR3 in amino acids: CASSSTGTGTREQYF. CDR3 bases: TGTGCCAGCAGTTCCACCGGGACAGGGACACGGGAGCAGTACTTC.